These 10 T cell receptor beta chains share one sample of origin, sequenced in a study of T cell responses to AZD1222 COVID-19 vaccine. Clones were read by immunoSEQ multiplex PCR, and TCRdb kept only the in-frame ones, dropping some. The sample has 120,000 to 150,000 clones, around 84% seen once. The sample consisted of peripheral blood, taken 28 days after the second AZD1222 dose. The origin of the receptors is an adult who received the AZD1222 COVID-19 vaccine.

This clone was observed a handful of times. The CDR3 DNA is TGTGCCAGCAGTTACTACGCCCCGCTCCCTATCCAGCCCCAGCATTTT. It yields the protein CASSYYAPLPIQPQHF. The chain recombines TRBV6-2 or TRBV6-3 with TRBJ1-5; D is undetermined. Per the germline V gene, CDR1 is MNHEY and CDR2 is SVGEGT. The CDR3 spans 16 residues. Trimming took off 1 base at V and 7 bases at J, with 17 bases between the two ends.

The rearrangement joins TRBV2 to TRBJ2-7; 8 nucleotides align to TRBD1. CDR1 and CDR2 from the germline V gene are SNHLY and FYNNEI. Trimming took 4 bases from V and 0 from J; bases not matched to a gene: 8. CDR3 size: 16 residues. The DNA for the CDR3 is TGTGCCAGCAGTGTAAACCGGGACAGGAGCTCCTACGAGCAGTACTTC. Translating it yields CASSVNRDRSSYEQYF.

This chain joins TRBV6-5 and TRBJ1-4; D remains ambiguous. Germline loops: CDR1 MNHEY, CDR2 SVGAGI. Between the trimmed V and J ends, which lost 6 bases and 0 bases, there was a span of 8 bases. This CDR3 has 14 residues. In DNA form, the CDR3 reads TGTGCCAGCAGGCCTATTGCAACTAATGAAAAACTGTTTTTT. This codes for CASRPIATNEKLFF.

This chain joins TRBV30 and TRBJ1-3; D is unclear. There are 13 residues in the CDR3. Trimming took off 0 bases at V and 9 bases at J, with 12 bases between the two ends. Germline values: CDR1 GTSNPN, CDR2 SVGIG (reference sequence). The CDR3 region is CAWSVDLIPTIYF. CDR3 nucleotides: TGTGCCTGGAGTGTGGACTTAATCCCCACCATATATTTT.

This clone was detected only a few times. The V and J genes are TRBV2 and TRBJ1-6; no reliable D call. The V gene lost 0 bases and the J gene lost 14 bases, with 17 bases spanning the gap. The CDR3 totals 15 residues. Germline V gene data show CDR1 as SNHLY and CDR2 as FYNNEI. The CDR3 sequence: CASSEARLGLVTLHF. Written as DNA, the CDR3 is TGTGCCAGCAGTGAAGCGAGGTTGGGGTTAGTCACCCTCCACTTT.

The chain couples TRBV10-3 to TRBJ1-5; D perhaps matches TRBD1 (5 bases). CDR3 length: 16 residues. CDR1 is ENHRY, CDR2 SYGVKD, per germline. The V and J ends lost 0 bases and 0 bases respectively, with 9 bases between them. The CDR3 DNA reads as TGTGCCATCAGTGAGTCGGGGCAGTATAGCAATCAGCCCCAGCATTTT. Amino acid sequence: CAISESGQYSNQPQHF.

Here the CDR3 reads CAISEGSGGAYTQYF. CDR3 in DNA: TGTGCCATCAGTGAGGGTAGCGGGGGGGCATATACGCAGTATTTT. This sequence joins TRBV10-3 and TRBJ2-3; 11 bases map to TRBD2. Germline-derived CDR1 and CDR2 are ENHRY and SYGVKD. CDR3 size: 15 residues. V trimming: 2 bases; J trimming: 7 bases; junction bases outside the gene matches: 5.

The genes are TRBV10-3 and TRBJ2-7; tentative D call: TRBD1 (6 bases). The CDR3 length is 14 residues. Trimming took off 6 bases at V and 2 bases at J, with 14 bases between the two ends. CDR1 is ENHRY, CDR2 SYGVKD, per germline. The DNA for the CDR3 is TGTGCCATCAGCTTCGCAGGGGCCGCCTACGAGCAGTACTTC. Its translation is CAISFAGAAYEQYF.

This clone was seen a single time. The chain links TRBV10-3 to TRBJ1-2; tentatively, D is TRBD1 (6 bases). V was pared by 8 bases and J by 4 bases, with 14 bases between. The V gene's germline CDR1 is ENHRY and CDR2 SYGVKD. The CDR3 covers 13 residues. The CDR3 nucleotides read TGTGCCATCTCCCACGGGACAAGCTATGGCTACACCTTC. Protein product: CAISHGTSYGYTF.

The rearrangement uses TRBV5-1 and TRBJ2-3, with D tentatively TRBD1 or TRBD2 (5 bases each). The V gene's germline CDR1 is SGHRS and CDR2 YFSETQ. Trimming left V 0 bases short and J 3 bases short, with 8 bases between. The CDR3 contains 14 residues. Here the CDR3 reads CASSLVGETDTQYF. The CDR3 region has the DNA TGCGCCAGCAGCTTGGTGGGGGAAACAGATACGCAGTATTTT.